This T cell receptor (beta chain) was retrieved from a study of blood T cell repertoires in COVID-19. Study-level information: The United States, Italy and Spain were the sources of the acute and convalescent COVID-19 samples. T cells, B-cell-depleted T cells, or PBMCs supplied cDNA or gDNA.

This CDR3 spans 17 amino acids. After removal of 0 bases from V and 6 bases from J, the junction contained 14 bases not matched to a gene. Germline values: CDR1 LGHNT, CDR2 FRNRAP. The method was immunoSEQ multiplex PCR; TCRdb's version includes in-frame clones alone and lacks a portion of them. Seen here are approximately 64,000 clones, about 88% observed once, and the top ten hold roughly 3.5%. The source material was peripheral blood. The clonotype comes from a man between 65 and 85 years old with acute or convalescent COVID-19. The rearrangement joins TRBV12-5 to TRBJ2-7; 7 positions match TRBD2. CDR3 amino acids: CASGLVKAIVGGTEQYF. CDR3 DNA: TGTGCTAGTGGTTTGGTAAAAGCTATAGTGGGGGGGACCGAGCAGTACTTC.